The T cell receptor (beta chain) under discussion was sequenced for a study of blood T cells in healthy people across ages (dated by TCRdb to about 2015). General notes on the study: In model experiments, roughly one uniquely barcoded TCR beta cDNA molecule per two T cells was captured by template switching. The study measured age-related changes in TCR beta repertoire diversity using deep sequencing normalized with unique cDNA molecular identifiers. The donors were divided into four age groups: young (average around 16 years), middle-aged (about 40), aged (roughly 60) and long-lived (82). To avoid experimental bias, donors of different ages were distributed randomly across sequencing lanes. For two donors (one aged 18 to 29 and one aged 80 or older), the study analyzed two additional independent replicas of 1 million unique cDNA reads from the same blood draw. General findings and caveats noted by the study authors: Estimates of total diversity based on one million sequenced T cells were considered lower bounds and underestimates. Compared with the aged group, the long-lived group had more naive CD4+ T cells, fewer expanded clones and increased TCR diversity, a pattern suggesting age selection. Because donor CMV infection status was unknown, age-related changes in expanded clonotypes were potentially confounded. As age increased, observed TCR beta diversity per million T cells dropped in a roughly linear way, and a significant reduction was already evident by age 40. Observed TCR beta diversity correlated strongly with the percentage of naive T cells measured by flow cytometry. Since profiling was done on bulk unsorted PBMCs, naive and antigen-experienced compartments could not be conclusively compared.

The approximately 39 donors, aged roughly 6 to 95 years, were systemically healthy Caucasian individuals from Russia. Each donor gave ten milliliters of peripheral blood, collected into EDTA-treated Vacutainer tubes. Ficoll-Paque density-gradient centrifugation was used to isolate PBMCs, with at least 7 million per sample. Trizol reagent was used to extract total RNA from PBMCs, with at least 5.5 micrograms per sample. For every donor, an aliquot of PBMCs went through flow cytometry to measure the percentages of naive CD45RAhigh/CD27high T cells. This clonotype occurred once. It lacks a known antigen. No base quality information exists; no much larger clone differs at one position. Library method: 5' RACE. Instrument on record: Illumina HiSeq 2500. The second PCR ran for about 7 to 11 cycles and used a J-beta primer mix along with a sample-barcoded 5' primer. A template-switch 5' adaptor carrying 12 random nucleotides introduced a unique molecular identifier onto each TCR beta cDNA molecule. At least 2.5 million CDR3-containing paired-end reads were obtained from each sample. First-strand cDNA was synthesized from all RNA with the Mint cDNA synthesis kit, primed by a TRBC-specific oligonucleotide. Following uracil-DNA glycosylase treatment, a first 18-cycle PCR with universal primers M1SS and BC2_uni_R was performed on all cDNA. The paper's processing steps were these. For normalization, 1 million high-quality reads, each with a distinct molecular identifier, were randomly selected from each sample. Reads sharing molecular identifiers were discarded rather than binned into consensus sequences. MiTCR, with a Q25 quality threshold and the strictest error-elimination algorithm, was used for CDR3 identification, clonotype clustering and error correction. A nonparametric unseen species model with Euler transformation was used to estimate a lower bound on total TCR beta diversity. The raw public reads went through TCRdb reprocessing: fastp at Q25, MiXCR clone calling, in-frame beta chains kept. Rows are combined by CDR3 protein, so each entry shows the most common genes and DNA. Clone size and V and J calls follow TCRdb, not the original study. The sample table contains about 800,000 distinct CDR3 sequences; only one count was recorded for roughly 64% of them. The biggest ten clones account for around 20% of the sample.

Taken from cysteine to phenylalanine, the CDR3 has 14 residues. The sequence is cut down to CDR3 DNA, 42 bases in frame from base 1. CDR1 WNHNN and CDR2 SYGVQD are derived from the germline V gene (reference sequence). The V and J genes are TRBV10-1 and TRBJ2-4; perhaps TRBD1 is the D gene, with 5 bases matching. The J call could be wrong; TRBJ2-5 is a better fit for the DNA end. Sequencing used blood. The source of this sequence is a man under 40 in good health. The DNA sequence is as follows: TGCGCCAGCAGTGAGTCGGGGCCTAGGGAGACCCAGTACTTC. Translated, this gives CASSESGPRETQYF.